This T cell receptor beta chain derives from a study of T cell repertoires in cytomegalovirus infection. This CDR3 is built from 13 residues. Looked up from germline, CDR1 is MNHEY and CDR2 is SMNVEV (reference sequence). About this clonotype: Sequence at one end of the junction differs from germline and may be a read error.

Using its own MiXCR run on the reads, TCRdb lists one record per CDR3 protein. The repertoire includes fewer than 550,000 distinct CDR3 sequences, over 9% of them detected once, and about a tenth sits in the top ten. This clonotype was obtained from a human donor in good health (CMV status not recorded). Some clones in this sample may be carry-over from other donors' samples. What was sequenced was PBMCs. This chain links TRBV27 with TRBJ2-2; D is perhaps TRBD1 (5 bases). The CDR3 spells CVSSPRQTGELFF. The CDR3 region has the DNA TGTGTCAGCAGCCCACGACAGACCGGGGAGCTGTTTTTT.